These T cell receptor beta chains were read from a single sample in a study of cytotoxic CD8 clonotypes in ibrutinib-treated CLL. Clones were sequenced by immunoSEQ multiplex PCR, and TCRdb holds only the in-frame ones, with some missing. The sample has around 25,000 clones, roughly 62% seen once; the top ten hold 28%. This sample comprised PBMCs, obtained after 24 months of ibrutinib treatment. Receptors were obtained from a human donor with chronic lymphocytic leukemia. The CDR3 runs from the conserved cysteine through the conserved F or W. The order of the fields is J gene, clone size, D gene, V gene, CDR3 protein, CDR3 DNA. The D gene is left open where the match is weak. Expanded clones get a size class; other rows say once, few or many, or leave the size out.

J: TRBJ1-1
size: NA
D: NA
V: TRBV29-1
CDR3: CSGGLLNTEAFF
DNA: TGCAGCGGCGGACTTCTGAACACTGAAGCTTTCTTT

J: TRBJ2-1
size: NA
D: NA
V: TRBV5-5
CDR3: CASSPRTLTNEQFF
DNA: TGTGCCAGCAGCCCCCGGACGCTGACTAATGAGCAGTTCTTC

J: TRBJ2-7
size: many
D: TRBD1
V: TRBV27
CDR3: CASAPGQGTHEQYF
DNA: TGTGCCAGCGCACCGGGACAGGGGACCCACGAGCAGTACTTC

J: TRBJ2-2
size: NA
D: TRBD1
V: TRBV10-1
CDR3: CASSDTGAFNTGELFF
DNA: TGCGCCAGCAGTGATACAGGGGCCTTTAACACCGGGGAGCTGTTTTTT

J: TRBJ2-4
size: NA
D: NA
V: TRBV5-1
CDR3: CASSLGQVIAKNIQYF
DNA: TGCGCCAGCAGCTTGGGACAGGTCATAGCCAAAAACATTCAGTACTTC

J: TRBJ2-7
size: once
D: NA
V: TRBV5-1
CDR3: CASSQLGASYEQYF
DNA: TGCGCCAGCAGCCAACTCGGGGCCTCCTACGAGCAGTACTTC

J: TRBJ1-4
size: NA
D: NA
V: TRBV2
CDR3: CASSIDGRNEKLFF
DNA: TGTGCCAGCAGTATTGACGGCCGTAATGAAAAACTGTTTTTT

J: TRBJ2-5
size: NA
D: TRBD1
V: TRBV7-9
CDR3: CASSPRTGRETQYF
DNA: TGTGCCAGCAGCCCCCGGACAGGGAGAGAGACCCAGTACTTC

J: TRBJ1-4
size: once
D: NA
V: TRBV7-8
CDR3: CASRRDVTNEKLFF
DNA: TGTGCCAGCAGGCGGGATGTAACTAATGAAAAACTGTTTTTT

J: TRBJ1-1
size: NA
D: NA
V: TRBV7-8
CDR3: CASSLGAGRDTEAFF
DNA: TGTGCCAGCAGCTTAGGGGCAGGGAGAGACACTGAAGCTTTCTTT

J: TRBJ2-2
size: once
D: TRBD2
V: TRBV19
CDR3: CASSIFPGLDTGELFF
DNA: TGTGCCAGTAGTATTTTTCCGGGACTAGATACCGGGGAGCTGTTTTTT

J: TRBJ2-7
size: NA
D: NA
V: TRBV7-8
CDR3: CASSPGRFSYEQYF
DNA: TGTGCCAGCAGCCCGGGACGGTTCTCCTACGAGCAGTACTTC

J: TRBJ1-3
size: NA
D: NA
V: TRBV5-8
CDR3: CASREAGSGNTIYF
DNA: TGTGCCAGCAGGGAGGCAGGGAGTGGAAACACCATATATTTT

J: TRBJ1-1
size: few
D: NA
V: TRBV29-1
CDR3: CSVPENTEAFF
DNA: TGCAGCGTTCCTGAGAACACTGAAGCTTTCTTT

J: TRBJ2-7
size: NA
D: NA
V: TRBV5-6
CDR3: CASSLWPGYEQYF
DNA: TGTGCCAGCAGCTTGTGGCCAGGCTACGAGCAGTACTTC

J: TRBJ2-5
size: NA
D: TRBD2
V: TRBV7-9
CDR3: CASSFDRTSVDETQYF
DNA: TGTGCCAGCAGCTTCGACAGGACTAGCGTTGATGAGACCCAGTACTTC

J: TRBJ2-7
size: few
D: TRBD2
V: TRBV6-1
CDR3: CASSEEVAGGLWEQYF
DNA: TGTGCCAGCAGTGAAGAGGTAGCGGGGGGGCTATGGGAGCAGTACTTC

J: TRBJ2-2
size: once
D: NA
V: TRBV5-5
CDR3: CASSFLPTGGTGELFF
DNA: TGTGCCAGCAGCTTCCTCCCGACAGGCGGGACCGGGGAGCTGTTTTTT

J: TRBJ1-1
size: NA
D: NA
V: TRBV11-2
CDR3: CASSFGQNTEAFF
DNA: TGTGCCAGCAGCTTCGGACAGAACACTGAAGCTTTCTTT

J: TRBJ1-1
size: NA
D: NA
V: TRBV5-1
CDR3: CASSLREGANTEAFF
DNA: TGCGCCAGCAGCTTAAGGGAGGGCGCGAACACTGAAGCTTTCTTT

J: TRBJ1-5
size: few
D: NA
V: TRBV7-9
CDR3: CASGTSNQPQHF
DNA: TGTGCCAGCGGTACAAGCAATCAGCCCCAGCATTTT

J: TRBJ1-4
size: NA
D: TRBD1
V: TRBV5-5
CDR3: CASSLTYGRGQANEKLFF
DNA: TGTGCCAGCAGCTTAACGTACGGAAGGGGGCAGGCTAATGAAAAACTGTTTTTT

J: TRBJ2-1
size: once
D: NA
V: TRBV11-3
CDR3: CASSFSDSYNEQFF
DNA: TGTGCCAGCAGCTTCTCCGACTCCTACAATGAGCAGTTCTTC

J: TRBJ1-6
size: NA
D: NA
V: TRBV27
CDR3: CASSGVGRFNSPLHF
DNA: TGTGCCAGCAGTGGGGTAGGACGGTTTAATTCACCCCTCCACTTT

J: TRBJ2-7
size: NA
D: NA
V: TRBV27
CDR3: CASSPIPESYEQYF
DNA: TGTGCCAGCAGTCCGATACCGGAGTCCTACGAGCAGTACTTC

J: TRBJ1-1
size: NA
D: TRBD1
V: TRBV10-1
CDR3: CASSDGQGAFTEAFF
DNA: TGCGCCAGCAGTGACGGACAGGGGGCTTTCACTGAAGCTTTCTTT

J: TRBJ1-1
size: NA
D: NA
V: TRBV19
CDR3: CASSIVSVEYRVDTEAFF
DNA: TGTGCCAGTAGTATAGTAAGCGTGGAATACAGGGTGGACACTGAAGCTTTCTTT

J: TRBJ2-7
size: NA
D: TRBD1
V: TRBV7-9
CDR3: CASSLARGLIHEQYF
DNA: TGTGCCAGCAGCTTAGCAAGGGGGCTCATCCACGAGCAGTACTTC

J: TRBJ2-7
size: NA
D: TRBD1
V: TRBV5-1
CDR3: CASGTGNNEQYF
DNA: TGCGCCAGTGGGACAGGCAACAACGAGCAGTACTTC

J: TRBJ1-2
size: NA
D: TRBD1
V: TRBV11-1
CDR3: CASSHLRTGNYGYTF
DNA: TGTGCCAGCAGCCATCTTCGGACAGGGAACTATGGCTACACCTTC

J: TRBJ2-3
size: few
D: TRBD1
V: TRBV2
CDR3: CASSWDSRTDTQYF
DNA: TGTGCCAGCAGCTGGGACAGTCGCACAGATACGCAGTATTTT

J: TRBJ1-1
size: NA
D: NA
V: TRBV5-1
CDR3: CASSLGIDRPEAFF
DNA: TGCGCCAGCAGCTTGGGGATAGATAGGCCTGAAGCTTTCTTT

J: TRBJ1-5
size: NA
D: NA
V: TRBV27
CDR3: CASSLGRSNQPQHF
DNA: TGTGCCAGCAGTTTAGGACGGAGCAATCAGCCCCAGCATTTT

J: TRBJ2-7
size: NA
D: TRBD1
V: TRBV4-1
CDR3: CASSPYPGTGYREQYF
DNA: TGCGCCAGCAGCCCATACCCCGGGACAGGGTATCGCGAGCAGTACTTC

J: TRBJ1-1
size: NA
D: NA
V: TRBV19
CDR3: CALHTGAQAFF
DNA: TGTGCCCTGCATACGGGGGCGCAAGCTTTCTTT

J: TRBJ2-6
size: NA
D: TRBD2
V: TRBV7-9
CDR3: CASSQRGLGAGANVLTF
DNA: TGTGCCAGCAGTCAGCGGGGGTTGGGCGCTGGGGCCAACGTCCTGACTTTC